Listed below are T cell receptor beta chains from one sample, sequenced in a study of T cell responses to AZD1222 COVID-19 vaccine. TCRdb's table, derived via immunoSEQ multiplex PCR, lists solely in-frame clones and lacks some. This sample has 130,000 or so clones, with more than 80% found just once. The sample was peripheral blood, taken on day 0 of AZD1222 vaccination. Source of these receptors: an adult in good health. The CDR3 runs from the conserved cysteine through the conserved F or W. D genes are given only for firm matches. Rows give clone size only sometimes, using once, few, many, or a class for an expanded clone.

abundance,v_gene,d_gene,j_gene,CDR3aa,CDR3nt
once,TRBV27,-,TRBJ2-7,CASSPGHRGVHEQYF,TGTGCCAGCAGTCCAGGACACCGTGGCGTCCACGAGCAGTACTTC
few,TRBV15,-,TRBJ1-5,CATQKDRVLQPQHF,TGTGCCACCCAAAAGGATCGGGTTCTTCAGCCCCAGCATTTT
-,TRBV20-1,-,TRBJ2-7,CSAREGYEQYF,TGCAGTGCTAGAGAAGGCTACGAGCAGTACTTC
-,TRBV27,-,TRBJ1-2,CASSLRWEGIDGYTF,TGTGCCAGCAGTTTACGCTGGGAGGGCATCGATGGCTACACCTTC
once,TRBV6-5,-,TRBJ1-2,CASGNFYGYTF,TGTGCCAGCGGGAATTTCTATGGCTACACCTTC
-,TRBV10-2,-,TRBJ2-2,CASTDGSRGGELFF,TGCGCCAGCACAGACGGGAGTCGGGGCGGGGAGCTGTTTTTT
few,TRBV7-2,-,TRBJ1-2,CASSLDSKGGYTF,TGTGCCAGCAGCTTAGACTCCAAAGGAGGCTACACCTTC
-,TRBV28,-,TRBJ1-5,CASSFVSRLIQHF,TGTGCCAGCAGTTTCGTATCGAGGCTTATACAGCATTTT
few,TRBV12-5,-,TRBJ1-4,CASGRTSTNEKLFF,TGTGCTAGTGGTAGGACATCAACTAATGAAAAACTGTTTTTT
-,TRBV3-1/TRBV3-2,-,TRBJ2-1,CASSLTAYNEQFF,TGTGCCAGCAGCCTAACAGCATACAATGAGCAGTTCTTC
-,TRBV6-5,-,TRBJ1-2,CASSYSMARVRDGYTF,TGTGCCAGCAGTTACTCGATGGCCAGGGTGCGTGACGGCTACACCTTC
-,TRBV19,-,TRBJ2-3,CASSPNLVVGGPDTQYF,TGTGCCAGTTCCCCTAACTTGGTCGTGGGGGGTCCAGATACGCAGTATTTT
-,TRBV3-1/TRBV3-2,-,TRBJ1-3,CASRTYGSGNTIYF,TGTGCCAGCAGGACGTACGGGTCTGGAAACACCATATATTTT
-,TRBV7-9,TRBD2,TRBJ2-1,CASSLPGLEYNEQFF,TGTGCCAGCAGCTTACCGGGACTAGAATACAATGAGCAGTTCTTC
-,TRBV3-1/TRBV3-2,-,TRBJ1-5,CASSRQDRPNQPQHF,TGTGCCAGCAGCCGGCAGGACAGACCCAATCAGCCCCAGCATTTT
few,TRBV30,-,TRBJ1-2,CAWSATPTPRGYGYTF,TGTGCCTGGAGTGCCACGCCCACCCCAAGAGGGTACGGCTACACCTTC
-,TRBV5-5,-,TRBJ2-1,CASSSGGWGTYNEQFF,TGTGCCAGCAGCTCTGGAGGCTGGGGAACCTACAATGAGCAGTTCTTC
once,TRBV5-1,-,TRBJ1-2,CASSLAGENYGYTF,TGCGCCAGCAGCTTGGCCGGCGAAAACTATGGCTACACCTTC
-,TRBV28,TRBD1,TRBJ1-6,CASSPGAGTGRFVDNSPLHF,TGTGCCAGCAGTCCGGGGGCCGGGACAGGTCGGTTCGTTGATAATTCACCCCTCCACTTT
-,TRBV28,TRBD1,TRBJ2-5,CASSFRTQWTGGLETQYF,TGTGCCAGCAGTTTCCGTACTCAGTGGACAGGGGGCCTTGAGACCCAGTACTTC
-,TRBV10-3,-,TRBJ1-2,CAISGQYGYTF,TGTGCCATCAGCGGACAGTATGGCTACACCTTC
-,TRBV6-2/TRBV6-3,-,TRBJ1-2,CASSYQGPYVDGYTF,TGTGCCAGCAGTTACCAGGGGCCCTACGTGGATGGCTACACCTTC
-,TRBV11-3,TRBD1,TRBJ2-1,CASSLEGATGAYNEQFF,TGTGCCAGCAGCTTAGAAGGCGCAACAGGGGCCTACAATGAGCAGTTCTTC
-,TRBV6-6,-,TRBJ2-7,CASSYSGGSYEQYF,TGTGCCAGCAGTTACTCCGGAGGATCCTACGAGCAGTACTTC
-,TRBV19,TRBD1,TRBJ1-5,CASTKRGQGNQPQHF,TGTGCCAGTACCAAGAGGGGACAGGGAAATCAGCCCCAGCATTTT
-,TRBV12-3/TRBV12-4,-,TRBJ1-4,CASSFGGRSLFF,TGTGCCAGCAGTTTCGGGGGGCGAAGCTTGTTTTTT